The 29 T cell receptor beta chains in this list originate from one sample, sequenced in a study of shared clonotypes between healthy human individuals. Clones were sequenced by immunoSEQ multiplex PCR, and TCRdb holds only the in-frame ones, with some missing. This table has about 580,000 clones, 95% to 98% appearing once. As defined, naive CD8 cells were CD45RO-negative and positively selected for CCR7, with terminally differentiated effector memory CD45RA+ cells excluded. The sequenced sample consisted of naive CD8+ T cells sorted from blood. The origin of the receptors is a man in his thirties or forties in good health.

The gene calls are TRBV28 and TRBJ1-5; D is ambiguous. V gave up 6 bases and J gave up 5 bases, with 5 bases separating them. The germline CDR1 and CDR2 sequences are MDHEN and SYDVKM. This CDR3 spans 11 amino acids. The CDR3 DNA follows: TGTGCCAGCAGAAAGGATCAGCCCCAGCATTTT. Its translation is CASRKDQPQHF.

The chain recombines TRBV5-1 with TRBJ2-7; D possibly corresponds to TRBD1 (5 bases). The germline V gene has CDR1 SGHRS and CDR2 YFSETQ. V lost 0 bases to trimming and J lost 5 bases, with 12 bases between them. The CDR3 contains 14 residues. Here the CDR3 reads CASSLGQLGHEQYF. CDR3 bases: TGCGCCAGCAGCTTGGGACAGCTGGGCCACGAGCAGTACTTC.

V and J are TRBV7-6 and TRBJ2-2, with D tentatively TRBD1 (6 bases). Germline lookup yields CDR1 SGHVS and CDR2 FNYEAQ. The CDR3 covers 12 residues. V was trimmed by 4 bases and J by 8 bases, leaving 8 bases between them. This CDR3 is CASSYGQGELFF. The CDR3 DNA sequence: TGTGCCAGCAGCTATGGACAGGGGGAGCTGTTTTTT.

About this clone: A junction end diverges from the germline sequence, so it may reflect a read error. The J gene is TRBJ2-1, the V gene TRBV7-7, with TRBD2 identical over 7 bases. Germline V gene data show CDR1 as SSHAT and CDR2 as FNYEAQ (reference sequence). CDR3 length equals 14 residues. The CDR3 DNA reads TGTGCTAGCAGCCCGGGACTAAACACGGGTGAGCAGTTCTTC. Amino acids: CASSPGLNTGEQFF. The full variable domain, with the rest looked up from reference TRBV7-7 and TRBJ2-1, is GAGVSQSPRYKVTKRGQDVTLRCDPISSHATLYWYQQALGQGPEFLTYFNYEAQPDKSGLPSDRFSAERPEGSISTLTIQRTEQRDSAMYRCASSPGLNTGEQFFGPGTRLTVL.

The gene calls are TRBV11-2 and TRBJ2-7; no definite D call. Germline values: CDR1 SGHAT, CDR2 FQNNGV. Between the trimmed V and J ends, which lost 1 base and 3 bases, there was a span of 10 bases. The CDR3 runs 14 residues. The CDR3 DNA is TGTGCCAGCAGCTTAGTCAGGCGGTTCTACGAGCAGTACTTC. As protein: CASSLVRRFYEQYF.

The CDR3 region is CATSSTLRRLDNYGYTF. CDR3 in DNA: TGTGCCACCAGCAGCACCCTTCGCCGGCTAGACAACTATGGCTACACCTTC. The chain employs TRBV15 and TRBJ1-2; D gene unclear. The CDR3 extends over 17 amino acids. Germline CDR1 LNHNV, CDR2 YYDKDF (reference sequence). The ends were cut back, 3 bases at V and 2 bases at J, with 19 bases in the middle.

The CDR3 nucleotides read TGTGCCAGCAGTCACCAAACTAGCAGATCCTACAATGAGCAGTTCTTC. It specifies CASSHQTSRSYNEQFF. The chain uses TRBV2 and TRBJ2-1, with D perhaps matching TRBD2 (6 bases). The CDR3 extends over 16 amino acids. Germline lookup yields CDR1 SNHLY and CDR2 FYNNEI. V lost 5 bases and J lost 1, with 15 bases in between.

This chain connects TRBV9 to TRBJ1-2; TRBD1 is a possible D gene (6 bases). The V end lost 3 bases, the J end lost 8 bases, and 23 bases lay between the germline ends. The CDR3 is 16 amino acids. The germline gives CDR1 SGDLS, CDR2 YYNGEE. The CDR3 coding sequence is TGTGCCAGCAGCGCCCTCCCAGAACAGGGCAATCTGGGCTACACCTTC. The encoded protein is CASSALPEQGNLGYTF.

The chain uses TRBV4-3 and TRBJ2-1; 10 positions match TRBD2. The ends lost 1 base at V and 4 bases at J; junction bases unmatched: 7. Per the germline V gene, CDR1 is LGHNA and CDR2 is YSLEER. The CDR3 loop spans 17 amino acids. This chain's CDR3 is CASSQVLAGDRYNEQFF. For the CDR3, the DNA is TGCGCCAGCAGCCAAGTCCTAGCGGGGGATAGGTACAATGAGCAGTTCTTC.

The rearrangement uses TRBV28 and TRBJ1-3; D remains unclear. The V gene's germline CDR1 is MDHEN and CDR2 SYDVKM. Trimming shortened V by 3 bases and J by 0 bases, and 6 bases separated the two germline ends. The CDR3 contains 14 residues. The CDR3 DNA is TGTGCCAGCAGTTTGGGTAACTCTGGAAACACCATATATTTT. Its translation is CASSLGNSGNTIYF.

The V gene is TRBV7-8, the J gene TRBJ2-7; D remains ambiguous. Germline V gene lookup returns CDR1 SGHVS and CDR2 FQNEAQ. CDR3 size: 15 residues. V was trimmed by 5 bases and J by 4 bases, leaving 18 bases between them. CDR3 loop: CASSQLTNTRYEQYF. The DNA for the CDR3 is TGTGCCAGCAGCCAGCTGACCAATACCAGGTACGAGCAGTACTTC. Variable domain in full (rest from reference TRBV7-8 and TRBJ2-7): GAGVSQSPRYKVAKRGQDVALRCDPISGHVSLFWYQQALGQGPEFLTYFQNEAQLDKSGLPSDRFFAERPEGSVSTLKIQRTQQEDSAVYLCASSQLTNTRYEQYFGPGTRLTVT.

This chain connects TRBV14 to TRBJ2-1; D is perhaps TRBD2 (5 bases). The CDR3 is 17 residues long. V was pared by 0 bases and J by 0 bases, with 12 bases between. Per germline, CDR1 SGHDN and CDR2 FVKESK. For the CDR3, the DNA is TGTGCCAGCAGCCAAGATGGGCCGGGGAGCTCCTACAATGAGCAGTTCTTC. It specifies CASSQDGPGSSYNEQFF.

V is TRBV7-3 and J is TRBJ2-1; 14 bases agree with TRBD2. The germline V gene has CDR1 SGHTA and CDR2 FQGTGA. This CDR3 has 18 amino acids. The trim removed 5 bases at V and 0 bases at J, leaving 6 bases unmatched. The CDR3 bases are TGTGCCAGCAGCCCAGGGACTAGCGGGAGAGGCTCCTACAATGAGCAGTTCTTC. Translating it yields CASSPGTSGRGSYNEQFF.

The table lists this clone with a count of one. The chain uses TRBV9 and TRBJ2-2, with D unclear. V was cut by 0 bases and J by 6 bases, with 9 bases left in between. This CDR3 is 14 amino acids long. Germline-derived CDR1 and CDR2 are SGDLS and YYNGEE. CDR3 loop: CASSVGKISGELFF. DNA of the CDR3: TGTGCCAGCAGCGTAGGAAAAATTTCCGGGGAGCTGTTTTTT.

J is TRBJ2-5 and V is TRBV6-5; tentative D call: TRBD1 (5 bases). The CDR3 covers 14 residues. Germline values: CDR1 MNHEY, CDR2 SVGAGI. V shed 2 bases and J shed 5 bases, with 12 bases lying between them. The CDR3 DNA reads TGTGCCAGCAGTTACGGCAGGGTTGGGGAGACCCAGTACTTC. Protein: CASSYGRVGETQYF.

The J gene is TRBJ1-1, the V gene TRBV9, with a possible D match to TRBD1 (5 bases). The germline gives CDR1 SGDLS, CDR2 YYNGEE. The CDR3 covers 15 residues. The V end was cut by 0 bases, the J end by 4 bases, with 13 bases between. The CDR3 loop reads CASSVEGIGTTEAFF. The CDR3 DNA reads TGTGCCAGCAGCGTAGAGGGGATTGGAACCACTGAAGCTTTCTTT.

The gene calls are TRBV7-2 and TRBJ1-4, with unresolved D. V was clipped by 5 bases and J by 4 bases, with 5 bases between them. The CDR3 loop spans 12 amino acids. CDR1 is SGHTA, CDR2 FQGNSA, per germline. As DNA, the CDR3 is TGTGCCAGCAGCCTGAGTAATGAAAAACTGTTTTTT. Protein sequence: CASSLSNEKLFF.

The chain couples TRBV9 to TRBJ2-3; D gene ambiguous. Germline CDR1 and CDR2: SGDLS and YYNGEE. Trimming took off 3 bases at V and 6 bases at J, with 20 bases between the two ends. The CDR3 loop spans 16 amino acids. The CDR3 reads CASSESAGERSDTQYF. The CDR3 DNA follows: TGTGCCAGCAGCGAATCCGCCGGAGAGCGATCGGATACGCAGTATTTT.

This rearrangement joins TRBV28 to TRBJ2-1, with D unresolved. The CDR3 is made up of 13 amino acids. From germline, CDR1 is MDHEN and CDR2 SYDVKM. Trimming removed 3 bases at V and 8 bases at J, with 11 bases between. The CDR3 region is CASSFRVGDEQFF. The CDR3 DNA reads TGTGCCAGCAGTTTCCGAGTCGGCGATGAGCAGTTCTTC.

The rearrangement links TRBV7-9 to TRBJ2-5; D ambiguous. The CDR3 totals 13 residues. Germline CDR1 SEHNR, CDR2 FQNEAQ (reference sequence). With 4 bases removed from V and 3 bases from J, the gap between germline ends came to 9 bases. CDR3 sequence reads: CASSSGRKETQYF. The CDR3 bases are TGTGCCAGCAGCTCCGGACGGAAAGAGACCCAGTACTTC.

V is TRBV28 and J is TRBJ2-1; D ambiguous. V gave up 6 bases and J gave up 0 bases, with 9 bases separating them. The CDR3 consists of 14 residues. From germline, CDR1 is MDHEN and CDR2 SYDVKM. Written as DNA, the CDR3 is TGTGCCAGCAGCTATGATAGCTCCTACAATGAGCAGTTCTTC. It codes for CASSYDSSYNEQFF. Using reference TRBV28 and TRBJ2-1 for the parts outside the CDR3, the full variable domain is DVKVTQSSRYLVKRTGEKVFLECVQDMDHENMFWYRQDPGLGLRLIYFSYDVKMKEKGDIPEGYSVSREKKERFSLILESASTNQTSMYLCASSYDSSYNEQFFGPGTRLTVL.

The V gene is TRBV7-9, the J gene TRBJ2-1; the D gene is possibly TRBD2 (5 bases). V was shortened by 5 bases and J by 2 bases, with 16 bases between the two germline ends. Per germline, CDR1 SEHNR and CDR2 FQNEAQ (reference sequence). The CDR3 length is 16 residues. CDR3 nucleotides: TGTGCCAGCAGCCACCAGGAGGCGGAACCCTACAATGAGCAGTTCTTC. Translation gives CASSHQEAEPYNEQFF.

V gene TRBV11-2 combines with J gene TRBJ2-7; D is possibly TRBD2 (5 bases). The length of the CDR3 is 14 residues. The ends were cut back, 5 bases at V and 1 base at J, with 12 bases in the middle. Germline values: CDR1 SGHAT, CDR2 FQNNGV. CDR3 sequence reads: CASSVGSGSYEQYF. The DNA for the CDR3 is TGTGCCAGCAGCGTCGGTTCGGGGTCCTACGAGCAGTACTTC.

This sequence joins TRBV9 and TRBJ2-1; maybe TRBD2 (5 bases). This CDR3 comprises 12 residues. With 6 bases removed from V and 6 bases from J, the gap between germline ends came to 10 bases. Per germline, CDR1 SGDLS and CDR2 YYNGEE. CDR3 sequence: CASTSTSNEQFF. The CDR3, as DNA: TGTGCCAGCACCTCAACTAGCAATGAGCAGTTCTTC.

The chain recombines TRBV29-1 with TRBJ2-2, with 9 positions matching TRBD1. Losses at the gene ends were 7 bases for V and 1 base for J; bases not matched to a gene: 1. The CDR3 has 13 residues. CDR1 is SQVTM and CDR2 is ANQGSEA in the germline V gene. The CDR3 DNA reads TGCAGCGGACAGGGGGAGAACACCGGGGAGCTGTTTTTT. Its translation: CSGQGENTGELFF.

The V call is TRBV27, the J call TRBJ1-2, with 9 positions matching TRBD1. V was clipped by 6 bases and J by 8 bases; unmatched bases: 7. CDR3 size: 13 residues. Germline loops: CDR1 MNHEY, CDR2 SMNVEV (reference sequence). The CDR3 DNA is TGTGCCAGCAGGGGGACAGGGCTTTTGGGCTACACCTTC. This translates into CASRGTGLLGYTF.

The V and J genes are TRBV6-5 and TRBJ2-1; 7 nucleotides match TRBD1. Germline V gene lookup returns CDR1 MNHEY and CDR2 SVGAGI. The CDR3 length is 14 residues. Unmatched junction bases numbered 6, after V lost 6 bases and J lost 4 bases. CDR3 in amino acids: CASRTLQGYNEQFF. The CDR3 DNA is TGTGCCAGCAGGACTTTACAGGGGTACAATGAGCAGTTCTTC.

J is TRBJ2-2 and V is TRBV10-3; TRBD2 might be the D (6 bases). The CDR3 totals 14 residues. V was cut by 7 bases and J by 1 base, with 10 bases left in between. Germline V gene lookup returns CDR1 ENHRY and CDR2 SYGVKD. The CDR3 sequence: CAITDGRNTGELFF. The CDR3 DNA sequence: TGTGCCATCACGGACGGGAGGAACACCGGGGAGCTGTTTTTT.

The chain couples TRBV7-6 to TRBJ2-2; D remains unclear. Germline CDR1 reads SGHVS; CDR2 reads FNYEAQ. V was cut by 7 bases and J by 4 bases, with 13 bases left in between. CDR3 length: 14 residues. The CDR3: CASMTPRSTGELFF. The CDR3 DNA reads TGTGCCAGCATGACCCCGAGATCCACCGGGGAGCTGTTTTTT.